The T cell receptor beta chain under discussion was sequenced for a study of blood T cell repertoires in COVID-19. Study information: The origin of the acute and convalescent COVID-19 samples was the United States, Italy and Spain.

Profiled with immunoSEQ multiplex PCR; TCRdb holds only in-frame clones, not every one. The data show 300,000 to 350,000 clones, approximately 89% seen once. Germline V CDR1 and CDR2: ENHRY, SYGVKD. This CDR3 spans 14 amino acids. The germline V and J ends were trimmed by 4 bases and 4 bases, with 13 bases remaining between them. Those who participated ranged in age from 18 to 89 years and resided in 20 to 30 US areas. Researchers sorted participants into cohorts using their self-reported clinical history. Recovery among Cohort 3 donors was established by two negative PCRs, clearance, or symptom resolution.

Material: PBMCs or T cells enriched from blood (not recorded which). The gene calls are TRBV10-3 and TRBJ1-2; D perhaps matches TRBD1 (5 bases). This sequence was found in a man in his thirties or forties who had recovered from COVID-19. The CDR3 DNA reads TGTGCCATCAGTGGGGGGGACGGAACCTATGGCTACACCTTC. Translated, it gives CAISGGDGTYGYTF.